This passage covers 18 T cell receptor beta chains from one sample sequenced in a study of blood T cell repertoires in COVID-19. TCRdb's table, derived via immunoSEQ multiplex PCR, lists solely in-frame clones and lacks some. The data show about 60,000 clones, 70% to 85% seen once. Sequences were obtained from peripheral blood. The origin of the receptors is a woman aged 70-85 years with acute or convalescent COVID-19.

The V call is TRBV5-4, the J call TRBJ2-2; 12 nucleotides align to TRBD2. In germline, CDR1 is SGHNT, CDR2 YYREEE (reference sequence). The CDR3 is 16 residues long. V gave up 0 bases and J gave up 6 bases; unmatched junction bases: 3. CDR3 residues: CASSLAGLAGPGELFF. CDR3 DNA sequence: TGTGCCAGCAGCTTGGCCGGACTAGCGGGGCCCGGGGAGCTGTTTTTT.

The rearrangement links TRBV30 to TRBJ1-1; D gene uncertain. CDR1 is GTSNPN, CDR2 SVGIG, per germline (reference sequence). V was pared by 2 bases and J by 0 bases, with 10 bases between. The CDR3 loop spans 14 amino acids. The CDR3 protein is CAWSPDFLNTEAFF. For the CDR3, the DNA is TGTGCCTGGAGTCCGGACTTTTTGAACACTGAAGCTTTCTTT.

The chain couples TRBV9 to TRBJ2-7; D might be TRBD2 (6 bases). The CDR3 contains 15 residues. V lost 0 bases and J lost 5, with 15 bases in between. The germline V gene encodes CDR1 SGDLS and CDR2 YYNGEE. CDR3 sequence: CASSVGGVSGHEQYF. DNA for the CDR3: TGTGCCAGCAGCGTAGGGGGGGTCTCGGGTCACGAGCAGTACTTC.

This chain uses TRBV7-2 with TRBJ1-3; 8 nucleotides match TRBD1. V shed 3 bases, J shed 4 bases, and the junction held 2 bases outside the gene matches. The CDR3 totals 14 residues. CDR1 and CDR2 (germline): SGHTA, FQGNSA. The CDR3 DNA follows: TGTGCCAGCAGCTTGACAGGGGACGGAAACACCATATATTTT. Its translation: CASSLTGDGNTIYF.

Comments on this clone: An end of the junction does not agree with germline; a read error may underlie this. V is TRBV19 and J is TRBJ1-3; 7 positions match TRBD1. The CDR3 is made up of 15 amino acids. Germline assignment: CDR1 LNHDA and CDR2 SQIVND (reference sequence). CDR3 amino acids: CASRLGQTSGSTIYF. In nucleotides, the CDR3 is TGTGCCAGTAGGCTGGGACAGACCTCTGGAAGCACCATATATTTT.

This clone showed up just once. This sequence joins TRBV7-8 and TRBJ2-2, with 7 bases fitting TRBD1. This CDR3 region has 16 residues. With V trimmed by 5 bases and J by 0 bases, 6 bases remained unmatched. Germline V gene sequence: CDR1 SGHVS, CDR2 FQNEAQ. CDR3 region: CASSPETGTNTGELFF. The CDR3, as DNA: TGTGCCAGCAGCCCGGAGACAGGGACGAACACCGGGGAGCTGTTTTTT.

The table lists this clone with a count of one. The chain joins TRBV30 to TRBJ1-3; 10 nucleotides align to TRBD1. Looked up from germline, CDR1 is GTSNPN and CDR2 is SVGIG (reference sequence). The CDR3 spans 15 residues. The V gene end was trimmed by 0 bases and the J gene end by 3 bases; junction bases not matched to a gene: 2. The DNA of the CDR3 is TGTGCCTGGAGTGTGGGGACAGGGGTTGGAAACACCATATATTTT. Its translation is CAWSVGTGVGNTIYF.

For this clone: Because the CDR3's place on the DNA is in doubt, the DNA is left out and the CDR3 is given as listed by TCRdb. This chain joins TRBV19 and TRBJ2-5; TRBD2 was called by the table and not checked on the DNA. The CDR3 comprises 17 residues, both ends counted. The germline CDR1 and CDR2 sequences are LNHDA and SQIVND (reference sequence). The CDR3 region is CASSVTFGGAGQETQYF.

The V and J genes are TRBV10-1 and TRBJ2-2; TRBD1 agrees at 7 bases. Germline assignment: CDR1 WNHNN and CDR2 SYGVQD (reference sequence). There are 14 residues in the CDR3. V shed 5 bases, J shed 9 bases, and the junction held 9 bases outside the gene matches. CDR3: CASSKGAQPRELFF. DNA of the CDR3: TGCGCCAGCAGTAAGGGGGCGCAGCCCAGGGAGCTGTTTTTT.

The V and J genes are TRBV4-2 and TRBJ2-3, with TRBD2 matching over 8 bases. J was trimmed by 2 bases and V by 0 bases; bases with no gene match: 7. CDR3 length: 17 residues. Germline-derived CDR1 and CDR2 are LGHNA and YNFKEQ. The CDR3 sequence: CASSQDPVSGVTDTQYF. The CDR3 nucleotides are TGTGCCAGCAGCCAAGATCCGGTTAGCGGGGTCACAGATACGCAGTATTTT.

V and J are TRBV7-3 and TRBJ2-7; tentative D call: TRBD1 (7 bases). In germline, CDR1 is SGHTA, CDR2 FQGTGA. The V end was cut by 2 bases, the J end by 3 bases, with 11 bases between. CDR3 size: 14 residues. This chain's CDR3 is CASSLGGGGYEQYF. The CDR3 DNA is TGTGCCAGCAGCTTAGGAGGGGGCGGCTACGAGCAGTACTTC.

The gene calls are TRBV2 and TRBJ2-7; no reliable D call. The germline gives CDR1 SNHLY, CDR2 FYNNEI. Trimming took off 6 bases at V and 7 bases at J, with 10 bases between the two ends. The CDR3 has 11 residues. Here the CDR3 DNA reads TGTGCCAGCAGCCGAGTTGAGGAGCAGTACTTC. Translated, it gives CASSRVEEQYF. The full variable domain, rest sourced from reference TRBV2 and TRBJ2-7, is EPEVTQTPSHQVTQMGQEVILRCVPISNHLYFYWYRQILGQKVEFLVSFYNNEISEKSEIFDDQFSVERPDGSNFTLKIRSTKLEDSAMYFCASSRVEEQYFGPGTRLTVT.

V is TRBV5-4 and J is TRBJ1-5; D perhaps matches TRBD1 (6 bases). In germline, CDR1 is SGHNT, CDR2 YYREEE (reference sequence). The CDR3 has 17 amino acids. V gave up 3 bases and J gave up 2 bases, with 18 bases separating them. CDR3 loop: CASSSGGGAGGNQPQHF. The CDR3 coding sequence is TGTGCCAGCAGCTCCGGCGGGGGGGCTGGCGGCAATCAGCCCCAGCATTTT.

CDR3 coding DNA: TGTGCCATCAGAACGGGACTAGCGGGGAGCACAGATACGCAGTATTTT. This codes for CAIRTGLAGSTDTQYF. This sequence joins TRBV10-3 and TRBJ2-3, with TRBD2 matching 13 bases. CDR1 ENHRY and CDR2 SYGVKD come from the germline V gene. This CDR3 is 16 amino acids long. The J segment lost 0 bases and the V segment lost 6 bases, leaving 3 bases of the junction unmatched.

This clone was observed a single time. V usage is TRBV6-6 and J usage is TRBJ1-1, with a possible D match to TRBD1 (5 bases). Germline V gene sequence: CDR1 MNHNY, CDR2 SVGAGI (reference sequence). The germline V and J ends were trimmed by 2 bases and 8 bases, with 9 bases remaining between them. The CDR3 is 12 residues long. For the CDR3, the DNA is TGTGCCAGCAGTTACCCCCGACAGGAAGCTTTCTTT. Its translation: CASSYPRQEAFF.

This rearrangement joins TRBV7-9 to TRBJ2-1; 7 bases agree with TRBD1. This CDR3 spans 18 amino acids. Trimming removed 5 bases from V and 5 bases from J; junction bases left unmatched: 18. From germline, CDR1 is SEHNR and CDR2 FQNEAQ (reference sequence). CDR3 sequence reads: CASSRKLLGTGQNNEQFF. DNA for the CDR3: TGTGCCAGCAGCCGAAAACTACTCGGAACGGGACAGAACAATGAGCAGTTCTTC.

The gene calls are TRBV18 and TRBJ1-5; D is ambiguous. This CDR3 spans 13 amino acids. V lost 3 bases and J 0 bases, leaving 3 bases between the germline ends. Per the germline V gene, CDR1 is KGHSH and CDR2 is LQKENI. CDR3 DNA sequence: TGTGCCAGCTCACCCCATAGCAATCAGCCCCAGCATTTT. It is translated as CASSPHSNQPQHF.

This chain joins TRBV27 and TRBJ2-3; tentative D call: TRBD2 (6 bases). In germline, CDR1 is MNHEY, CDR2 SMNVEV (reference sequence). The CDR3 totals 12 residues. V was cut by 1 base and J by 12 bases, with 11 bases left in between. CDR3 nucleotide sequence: TGTGCCAGCAGTTTATTGGGGGGACGTCAGTATTTT. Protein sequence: CASSLLGGRQYF.